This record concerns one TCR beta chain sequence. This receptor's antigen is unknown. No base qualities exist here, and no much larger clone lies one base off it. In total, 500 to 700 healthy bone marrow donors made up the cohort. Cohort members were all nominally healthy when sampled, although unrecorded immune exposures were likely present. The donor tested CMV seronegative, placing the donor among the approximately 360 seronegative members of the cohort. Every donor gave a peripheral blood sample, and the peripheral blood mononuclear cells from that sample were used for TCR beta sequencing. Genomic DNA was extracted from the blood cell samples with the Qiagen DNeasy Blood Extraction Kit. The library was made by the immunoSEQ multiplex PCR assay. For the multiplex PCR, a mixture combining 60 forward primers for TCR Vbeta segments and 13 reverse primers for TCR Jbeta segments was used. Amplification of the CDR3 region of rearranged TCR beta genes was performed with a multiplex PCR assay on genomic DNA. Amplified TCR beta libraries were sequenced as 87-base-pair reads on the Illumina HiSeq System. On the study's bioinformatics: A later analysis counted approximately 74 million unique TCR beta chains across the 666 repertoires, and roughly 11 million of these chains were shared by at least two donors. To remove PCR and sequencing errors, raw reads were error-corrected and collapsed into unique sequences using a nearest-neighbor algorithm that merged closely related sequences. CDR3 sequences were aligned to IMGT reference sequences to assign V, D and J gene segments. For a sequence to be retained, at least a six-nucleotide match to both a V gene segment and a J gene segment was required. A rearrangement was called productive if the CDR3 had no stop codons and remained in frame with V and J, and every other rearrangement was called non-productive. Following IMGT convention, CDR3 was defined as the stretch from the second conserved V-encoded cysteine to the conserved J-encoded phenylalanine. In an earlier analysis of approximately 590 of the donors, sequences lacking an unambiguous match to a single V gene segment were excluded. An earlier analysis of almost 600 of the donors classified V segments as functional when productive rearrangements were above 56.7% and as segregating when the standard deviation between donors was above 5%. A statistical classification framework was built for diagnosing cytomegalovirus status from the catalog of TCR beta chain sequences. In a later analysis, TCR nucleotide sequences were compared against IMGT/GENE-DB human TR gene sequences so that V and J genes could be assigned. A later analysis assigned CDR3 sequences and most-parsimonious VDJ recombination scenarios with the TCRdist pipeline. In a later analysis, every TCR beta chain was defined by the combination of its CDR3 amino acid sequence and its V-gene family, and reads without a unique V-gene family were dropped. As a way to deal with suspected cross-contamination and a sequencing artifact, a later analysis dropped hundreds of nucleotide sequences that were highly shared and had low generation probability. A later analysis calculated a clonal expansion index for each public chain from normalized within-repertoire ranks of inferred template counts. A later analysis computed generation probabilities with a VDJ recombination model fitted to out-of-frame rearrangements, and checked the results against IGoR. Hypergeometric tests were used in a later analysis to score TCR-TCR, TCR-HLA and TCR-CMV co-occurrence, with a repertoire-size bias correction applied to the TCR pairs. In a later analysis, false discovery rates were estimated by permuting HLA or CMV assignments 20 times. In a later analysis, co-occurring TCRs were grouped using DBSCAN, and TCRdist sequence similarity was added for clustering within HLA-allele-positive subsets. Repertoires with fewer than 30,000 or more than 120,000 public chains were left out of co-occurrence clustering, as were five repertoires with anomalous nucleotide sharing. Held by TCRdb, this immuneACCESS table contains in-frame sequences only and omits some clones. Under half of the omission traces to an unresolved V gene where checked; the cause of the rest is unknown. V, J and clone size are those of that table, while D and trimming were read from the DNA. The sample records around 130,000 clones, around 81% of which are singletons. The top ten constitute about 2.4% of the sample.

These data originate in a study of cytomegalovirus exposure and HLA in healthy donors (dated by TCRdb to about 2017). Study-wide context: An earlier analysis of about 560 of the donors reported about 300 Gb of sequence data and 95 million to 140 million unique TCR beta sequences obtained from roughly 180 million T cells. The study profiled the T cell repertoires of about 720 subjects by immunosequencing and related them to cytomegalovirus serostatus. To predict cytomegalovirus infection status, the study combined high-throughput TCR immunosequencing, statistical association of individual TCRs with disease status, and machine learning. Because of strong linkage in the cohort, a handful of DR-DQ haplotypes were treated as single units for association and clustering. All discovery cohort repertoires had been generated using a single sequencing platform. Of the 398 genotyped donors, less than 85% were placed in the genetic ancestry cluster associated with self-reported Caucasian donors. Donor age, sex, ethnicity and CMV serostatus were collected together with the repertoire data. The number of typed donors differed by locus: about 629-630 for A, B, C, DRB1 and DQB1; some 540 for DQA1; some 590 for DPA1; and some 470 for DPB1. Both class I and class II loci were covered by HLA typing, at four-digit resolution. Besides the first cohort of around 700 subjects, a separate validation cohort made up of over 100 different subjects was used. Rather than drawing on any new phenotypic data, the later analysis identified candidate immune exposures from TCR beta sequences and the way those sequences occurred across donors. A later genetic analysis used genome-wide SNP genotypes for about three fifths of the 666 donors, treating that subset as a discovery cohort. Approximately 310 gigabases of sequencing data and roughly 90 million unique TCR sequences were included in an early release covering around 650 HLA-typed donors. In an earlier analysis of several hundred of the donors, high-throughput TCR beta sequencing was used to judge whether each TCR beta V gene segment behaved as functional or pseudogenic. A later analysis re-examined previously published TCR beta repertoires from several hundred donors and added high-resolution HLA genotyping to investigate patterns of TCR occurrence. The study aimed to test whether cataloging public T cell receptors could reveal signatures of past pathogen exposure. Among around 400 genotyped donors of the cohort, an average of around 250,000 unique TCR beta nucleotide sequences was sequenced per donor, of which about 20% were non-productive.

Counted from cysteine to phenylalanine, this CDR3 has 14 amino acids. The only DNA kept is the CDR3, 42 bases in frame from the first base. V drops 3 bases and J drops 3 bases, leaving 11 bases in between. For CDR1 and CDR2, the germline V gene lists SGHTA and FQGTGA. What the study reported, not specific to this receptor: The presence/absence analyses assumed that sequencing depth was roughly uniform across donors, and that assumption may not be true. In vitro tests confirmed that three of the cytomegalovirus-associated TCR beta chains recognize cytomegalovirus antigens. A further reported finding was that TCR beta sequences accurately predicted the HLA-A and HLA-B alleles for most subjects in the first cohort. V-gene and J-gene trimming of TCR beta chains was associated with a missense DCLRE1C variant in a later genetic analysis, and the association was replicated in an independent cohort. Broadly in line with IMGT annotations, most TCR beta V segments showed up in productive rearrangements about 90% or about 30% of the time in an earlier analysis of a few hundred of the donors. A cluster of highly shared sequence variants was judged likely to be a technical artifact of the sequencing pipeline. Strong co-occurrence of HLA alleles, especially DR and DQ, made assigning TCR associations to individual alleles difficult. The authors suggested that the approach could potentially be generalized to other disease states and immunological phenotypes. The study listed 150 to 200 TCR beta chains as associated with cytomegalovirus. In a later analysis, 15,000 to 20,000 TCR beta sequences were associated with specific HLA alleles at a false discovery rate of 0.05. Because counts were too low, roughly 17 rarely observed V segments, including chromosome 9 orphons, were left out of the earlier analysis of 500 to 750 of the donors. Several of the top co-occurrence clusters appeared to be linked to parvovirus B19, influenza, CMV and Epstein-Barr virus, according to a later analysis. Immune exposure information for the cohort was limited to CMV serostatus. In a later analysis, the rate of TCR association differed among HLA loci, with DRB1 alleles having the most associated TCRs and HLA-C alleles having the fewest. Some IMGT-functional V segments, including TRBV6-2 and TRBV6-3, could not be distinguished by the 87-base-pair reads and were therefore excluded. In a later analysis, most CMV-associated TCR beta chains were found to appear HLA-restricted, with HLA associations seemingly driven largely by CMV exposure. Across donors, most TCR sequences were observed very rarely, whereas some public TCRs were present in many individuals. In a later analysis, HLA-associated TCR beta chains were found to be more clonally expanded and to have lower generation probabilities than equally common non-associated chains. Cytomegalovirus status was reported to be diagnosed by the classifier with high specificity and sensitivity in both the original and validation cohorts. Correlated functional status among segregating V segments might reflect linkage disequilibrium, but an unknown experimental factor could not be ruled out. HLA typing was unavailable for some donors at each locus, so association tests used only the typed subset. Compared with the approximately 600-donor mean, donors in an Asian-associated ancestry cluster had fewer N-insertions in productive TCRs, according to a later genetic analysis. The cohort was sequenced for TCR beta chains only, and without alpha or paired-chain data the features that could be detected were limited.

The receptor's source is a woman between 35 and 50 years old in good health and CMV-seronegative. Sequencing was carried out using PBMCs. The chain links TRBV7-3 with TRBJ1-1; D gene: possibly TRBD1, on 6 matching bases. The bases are TGTGCCAGCAGCTTGGTCTCAGGGGACACTGAAGCTTTCTTT. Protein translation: CASSLVSGDTEAFF. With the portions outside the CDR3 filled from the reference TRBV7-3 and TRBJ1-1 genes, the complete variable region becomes GAGVSQTPSNKVTEKGKYVELRCDPISGHTALYWYRQSLGQGPEFLIYFQGTGAADDSGLPNDRFFAVRPEGSVSTLKIQRTERGDSAVYLCASSLVSGDTEAFFGQGTRLTVV.